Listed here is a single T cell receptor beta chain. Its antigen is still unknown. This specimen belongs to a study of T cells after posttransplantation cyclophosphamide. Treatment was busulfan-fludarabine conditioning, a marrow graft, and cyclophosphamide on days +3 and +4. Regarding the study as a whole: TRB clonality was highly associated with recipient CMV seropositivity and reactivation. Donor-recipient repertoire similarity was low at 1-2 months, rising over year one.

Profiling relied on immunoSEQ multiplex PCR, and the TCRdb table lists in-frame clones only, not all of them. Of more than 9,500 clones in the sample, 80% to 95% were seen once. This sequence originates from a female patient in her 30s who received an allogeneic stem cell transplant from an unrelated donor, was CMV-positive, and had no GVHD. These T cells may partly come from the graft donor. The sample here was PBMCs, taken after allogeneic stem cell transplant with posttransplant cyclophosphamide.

The CDR3 region is CASRQGNTEAFF. The DNA for the CDR3 is TGCGCCAGCAGACAGGGGAACACTGAAGCTTTCTTT. J is TRBJ1-1 and V is TRBV5-1; possible D gene TRBD1, 6 bases. The CDR3 contains 12 residues. Per germline, CDR1 SGHRS and CDR2 YFSETQ. The V end lost 5 bases, the J end lost 1 base, and 6 bases lay between the germline ends.